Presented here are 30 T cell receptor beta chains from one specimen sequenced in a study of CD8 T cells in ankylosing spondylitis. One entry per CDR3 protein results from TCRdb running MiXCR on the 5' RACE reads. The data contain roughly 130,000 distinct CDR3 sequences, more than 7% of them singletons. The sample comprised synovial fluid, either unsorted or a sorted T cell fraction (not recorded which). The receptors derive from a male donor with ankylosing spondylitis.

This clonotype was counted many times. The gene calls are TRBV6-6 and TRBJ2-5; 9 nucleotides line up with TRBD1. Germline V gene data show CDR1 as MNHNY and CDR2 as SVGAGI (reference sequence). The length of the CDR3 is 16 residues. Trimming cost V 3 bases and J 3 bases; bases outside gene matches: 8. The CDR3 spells CASSYIATGGEETQYF. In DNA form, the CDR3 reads TGTGCCAGCAGTTATATCGCGACAGGGGGGGAAGAGACCCAGTACTTC.

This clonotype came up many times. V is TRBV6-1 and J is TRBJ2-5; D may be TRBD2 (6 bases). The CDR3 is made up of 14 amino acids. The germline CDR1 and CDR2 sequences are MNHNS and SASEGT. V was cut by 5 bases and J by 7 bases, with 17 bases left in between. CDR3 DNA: TGTGCCAGCAGTCCCGGGACTCTAATCGGGACCCAGTACTTC. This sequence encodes CASSPGTLIGTQYF.

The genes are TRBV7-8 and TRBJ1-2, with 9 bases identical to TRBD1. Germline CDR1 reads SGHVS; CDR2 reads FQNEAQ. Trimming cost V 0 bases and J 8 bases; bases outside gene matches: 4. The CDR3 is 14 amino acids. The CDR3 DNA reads TGTGCCAGCAGCTTAGCAGGACAGGGGTACGGCTACACCTTC. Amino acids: CASSLAGQGYGYTF.

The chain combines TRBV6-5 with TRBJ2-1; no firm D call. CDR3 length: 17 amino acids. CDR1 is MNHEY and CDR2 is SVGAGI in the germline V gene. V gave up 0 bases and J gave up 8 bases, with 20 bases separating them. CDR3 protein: CASSYSSGGPYQDEQFF. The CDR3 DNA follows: TGTGCCAGCAGTTACTCGAGTGGCGGTCCTTACCAGGATGAGCAGTTCTTC.

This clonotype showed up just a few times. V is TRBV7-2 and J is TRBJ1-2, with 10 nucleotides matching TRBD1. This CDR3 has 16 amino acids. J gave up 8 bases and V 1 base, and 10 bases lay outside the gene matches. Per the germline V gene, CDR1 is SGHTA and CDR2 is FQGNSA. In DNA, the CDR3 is TGTGCCAGCAGCTTAGTCCCCGCCGGGACAGGGGTGGGCTACACCTTC. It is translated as CASSLVPAGTGVGYTF.

The CDR3 DNA follows: TGTGCCAGCAGTGCCCCGGGACAGGGGGCCCTCGAGCAGTACTTC. Its protein is CASSAPGQGALEQYF. The chain carries TRBV6-1 and TRBJ2-7; 12 nucleotides align to TRBD1. The CDR3 totals 15 residues. From germline, CDR1 is MNHNS and CDR2 SASEGT. V trimming: 4 bases; J trimming: 6 bases; junction bases outside the gene matches: 7.

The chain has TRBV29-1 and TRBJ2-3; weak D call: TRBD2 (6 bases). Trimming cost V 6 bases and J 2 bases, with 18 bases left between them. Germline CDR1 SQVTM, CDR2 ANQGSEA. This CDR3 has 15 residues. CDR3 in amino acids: CSVIKGRGDTDTQYF. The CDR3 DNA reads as TGCAGCGTAATCAAAGGGCGGGGAGACACAGATACGCAGTATTTT.

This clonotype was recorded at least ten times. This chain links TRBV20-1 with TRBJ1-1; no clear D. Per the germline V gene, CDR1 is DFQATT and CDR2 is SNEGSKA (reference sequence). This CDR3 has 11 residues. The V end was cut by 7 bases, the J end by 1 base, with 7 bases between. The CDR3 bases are TGCAGTGTGTGGGGGAACACTGAAGCTTTCTTT. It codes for CSVWGNTEAFF.

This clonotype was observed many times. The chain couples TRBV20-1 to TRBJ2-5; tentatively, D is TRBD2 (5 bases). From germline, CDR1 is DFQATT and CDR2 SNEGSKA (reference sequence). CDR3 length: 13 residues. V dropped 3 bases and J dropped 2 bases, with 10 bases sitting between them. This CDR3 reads CSASRRGQETQYF. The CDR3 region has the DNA TGCAGTGCTAGTAGACGGGGACAAGAGACCCAGTACTTC.

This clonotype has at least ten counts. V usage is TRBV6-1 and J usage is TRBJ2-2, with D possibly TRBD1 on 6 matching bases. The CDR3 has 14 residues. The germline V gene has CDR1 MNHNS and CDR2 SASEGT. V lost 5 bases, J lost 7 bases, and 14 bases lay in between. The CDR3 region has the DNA TGTGCCAGCAGTCCTGACAGGATCCACGGGGAGCTGTTTTTT. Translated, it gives CASSPDRIHGELFF.

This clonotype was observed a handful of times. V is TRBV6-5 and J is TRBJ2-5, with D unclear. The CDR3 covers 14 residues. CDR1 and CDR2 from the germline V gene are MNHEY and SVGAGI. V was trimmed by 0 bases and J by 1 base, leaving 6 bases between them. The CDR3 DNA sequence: TGTGCCAGCAGTTACTCCCGGGCCCAAGAGACCCAGTACTTC. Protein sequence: CASSYSRAQETQYF.

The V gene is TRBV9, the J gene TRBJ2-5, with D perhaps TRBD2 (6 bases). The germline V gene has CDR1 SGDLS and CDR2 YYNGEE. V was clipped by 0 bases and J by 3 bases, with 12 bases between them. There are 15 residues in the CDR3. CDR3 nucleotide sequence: TGTGCCAGCAGCGTAGGGAGGCGACTAGAAGAGACCCAGTACTTC. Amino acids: CASSVGRRLEETQYF.

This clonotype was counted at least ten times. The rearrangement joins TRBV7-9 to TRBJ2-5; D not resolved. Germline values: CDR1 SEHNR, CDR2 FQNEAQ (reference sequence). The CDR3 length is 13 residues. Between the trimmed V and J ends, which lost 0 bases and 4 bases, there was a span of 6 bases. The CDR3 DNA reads TGTGCCAGCAGCTTAGCGGCACGAGAGACCCAGTACTTC. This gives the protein CASSLAARETQYF.

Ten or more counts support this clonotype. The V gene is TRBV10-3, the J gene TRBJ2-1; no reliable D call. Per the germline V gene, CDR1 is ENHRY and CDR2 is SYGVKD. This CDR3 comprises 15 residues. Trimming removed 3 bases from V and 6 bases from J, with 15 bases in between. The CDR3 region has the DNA TGTGCCATCAGTGACGGGTCTCCCTCGGGCAATGAGCAGTTCTTC. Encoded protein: CAISDGSPSGNEQFF.

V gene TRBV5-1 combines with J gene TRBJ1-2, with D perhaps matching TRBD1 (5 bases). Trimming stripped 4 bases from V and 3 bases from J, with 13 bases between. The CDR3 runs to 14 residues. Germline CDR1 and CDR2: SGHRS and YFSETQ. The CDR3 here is CASSKDTGDYGYTF. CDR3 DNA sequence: TGCGCCAGCAGCAAGGACACGGGGGACTATGGCTACACCTTC. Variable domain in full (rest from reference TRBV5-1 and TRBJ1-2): KAGVTQTPRYLIKTRGQQVTLSCSPISGHRSVSWYQQTPGQGLQFLFEYFSETQRNKGNFPGRFSGRQFSNSRSEMNVSTLELGDSALYLCASSKDTGDYGYTFGSGTRLTVV.

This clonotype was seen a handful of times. The DNA of the CDR3 is TGTGCCAGCAGCCGCTGGGGGACAGGTGGGGGGGAGCAGTACTTC. It encodes CASSRWGTGGGEQYF. The chain couples TRBV27 to TRBJ2-7; 8 bases align to TRBD1. With 6 bases clipped from V and 7 bases from J, the junction kept 14 bases outside the gene matches. This CDR3 has 15 residues. Germline-derived CDR1 and CDR2 are MNHEY and SMNVEV (reference sequence).

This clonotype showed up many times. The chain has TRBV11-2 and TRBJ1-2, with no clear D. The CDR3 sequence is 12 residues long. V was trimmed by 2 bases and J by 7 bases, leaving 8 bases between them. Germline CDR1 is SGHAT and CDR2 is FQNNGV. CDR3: CASSLPNGGYTF. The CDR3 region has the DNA TGTGCCAGCAGCTTACCGAATGGTGGCTACACCTTC.

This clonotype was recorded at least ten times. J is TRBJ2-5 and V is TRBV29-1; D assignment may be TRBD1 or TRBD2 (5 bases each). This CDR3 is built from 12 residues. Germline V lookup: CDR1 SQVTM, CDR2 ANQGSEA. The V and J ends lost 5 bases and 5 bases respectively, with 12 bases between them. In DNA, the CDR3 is TGCAGCGTTCTGAGGGGCATGGAGACCCAGTACTTC. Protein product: CSVLRGMETQYF.

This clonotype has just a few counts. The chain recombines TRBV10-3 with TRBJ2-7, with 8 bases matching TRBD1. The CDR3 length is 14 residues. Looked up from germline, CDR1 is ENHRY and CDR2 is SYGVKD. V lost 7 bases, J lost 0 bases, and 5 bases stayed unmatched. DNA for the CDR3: TGTGCCATCACCCGAGACAGGGGCTCCTACGAGCAGTACTTC. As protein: CAITRDRGSYEQYF.

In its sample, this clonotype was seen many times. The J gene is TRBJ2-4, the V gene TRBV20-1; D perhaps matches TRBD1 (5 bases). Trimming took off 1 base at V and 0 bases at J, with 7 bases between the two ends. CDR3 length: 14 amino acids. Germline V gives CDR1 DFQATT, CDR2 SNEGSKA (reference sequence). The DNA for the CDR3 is TGCAGTGCTAGAGGGGGCGGAGCCAAAAACATTCAGTACTTC. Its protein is CSARGGGAKNIQYF.

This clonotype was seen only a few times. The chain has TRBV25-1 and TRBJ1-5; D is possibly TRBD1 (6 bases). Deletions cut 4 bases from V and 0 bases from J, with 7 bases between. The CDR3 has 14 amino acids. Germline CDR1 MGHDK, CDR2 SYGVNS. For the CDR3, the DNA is TGTGCCAGCAGTGGACAGGATAGCAATCAGCCCCAGCATTTT. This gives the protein CASSGQDSNQPQHF.

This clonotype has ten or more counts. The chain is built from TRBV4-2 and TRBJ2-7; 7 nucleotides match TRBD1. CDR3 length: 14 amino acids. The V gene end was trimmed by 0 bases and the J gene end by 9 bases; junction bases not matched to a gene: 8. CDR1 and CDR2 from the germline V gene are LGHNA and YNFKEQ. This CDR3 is CASSQDGTGAGQYF. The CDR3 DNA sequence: TGTGCCAGCAGCCAAGATGGAACAGGGGCAGGGCAGTACTTC.

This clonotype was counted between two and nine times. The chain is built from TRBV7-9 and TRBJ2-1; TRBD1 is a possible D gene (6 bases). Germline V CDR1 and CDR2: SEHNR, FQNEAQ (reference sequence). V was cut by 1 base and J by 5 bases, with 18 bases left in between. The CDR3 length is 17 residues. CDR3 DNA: TGTGCCAGCAGCTTAGTTGGTCATGCAGGGGCGGACAATGAGCAGTTCTTC. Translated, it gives CASSLVGHAGADNEQFF. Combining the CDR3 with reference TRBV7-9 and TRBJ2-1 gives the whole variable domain DTGVSQNPRHKITKRGQNVTFRCDPISEHNRLYWYRQTLGQGPEFLTYFQNEAQLEKSRLLSDRFSAERPKGSFSTLEIQRTEQGDSAMYLCASSLVGHAGADNEQFFGPGTRLTVL.

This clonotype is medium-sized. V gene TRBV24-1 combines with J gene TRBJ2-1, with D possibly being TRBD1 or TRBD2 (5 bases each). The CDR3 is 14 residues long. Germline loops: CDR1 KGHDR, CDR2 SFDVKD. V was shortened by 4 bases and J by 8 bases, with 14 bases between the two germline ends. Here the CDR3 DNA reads TGTGCCACCAGTGACCTTAATGAGGGGCATGAGCAGTTCTTC. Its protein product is CATSDLNEGHEQFF.

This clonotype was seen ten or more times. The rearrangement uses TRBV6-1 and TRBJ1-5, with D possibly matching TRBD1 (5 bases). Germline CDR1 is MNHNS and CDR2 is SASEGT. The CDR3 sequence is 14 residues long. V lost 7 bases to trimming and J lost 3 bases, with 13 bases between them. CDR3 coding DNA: TGTGCCAGCAATACAGGAACTACCAATCAGCCCCAGCATTTT. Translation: CASNTGTTNQPQHF.

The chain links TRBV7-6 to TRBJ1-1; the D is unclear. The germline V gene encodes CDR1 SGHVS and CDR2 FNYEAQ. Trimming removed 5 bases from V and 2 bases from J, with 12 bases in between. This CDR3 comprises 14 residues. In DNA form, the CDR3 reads TGTGCCAGCAGCCCCAATACATACAACACTGAAGCTTTCTTT. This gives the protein CASSPNTYNTEAFF.

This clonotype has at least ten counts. The CDR3, as DNA: TGTGCCATCAGTGCCCCCGGGACTTGGGATACGCAGTATTTT. Protein sequence: CAISAPGTWDTQYF. This sequence joins TRBV10-3 and TRBJ2-3; TRBD2 might be the D (6 bases). The germline V and J ends were trimmed by 4 bases and 6 bases, with 14 bases remaining between them. The CDR3 is 14 amino acids. Germline assignment: CDR1 ENHRY and CDR2 SYGVKD.

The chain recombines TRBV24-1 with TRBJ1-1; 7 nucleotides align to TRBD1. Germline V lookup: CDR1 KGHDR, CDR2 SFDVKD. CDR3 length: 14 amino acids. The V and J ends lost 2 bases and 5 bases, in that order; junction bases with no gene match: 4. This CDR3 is CATSDSRGETEAFF. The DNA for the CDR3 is TGTGCCACCAGTGATTCCAGGGGGGAAACTGAAGCTTTCTTT.

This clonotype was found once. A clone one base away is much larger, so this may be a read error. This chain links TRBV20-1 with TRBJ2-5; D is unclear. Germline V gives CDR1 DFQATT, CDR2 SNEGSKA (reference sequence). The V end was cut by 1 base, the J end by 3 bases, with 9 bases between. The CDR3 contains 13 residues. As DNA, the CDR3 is TGCAGTGCTAGAGTGGCAGTAAAAGAGACCCAGTACTTC. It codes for CSARVAVKETQYF.

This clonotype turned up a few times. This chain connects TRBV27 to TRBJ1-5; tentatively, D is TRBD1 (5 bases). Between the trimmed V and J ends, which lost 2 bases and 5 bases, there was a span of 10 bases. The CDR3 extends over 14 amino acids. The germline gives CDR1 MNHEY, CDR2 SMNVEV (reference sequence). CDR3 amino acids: CASSLNRQHQPQHF. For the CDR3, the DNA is TGTGCCAGCAGTTTAAACAGGCAGCATCAGCCCCAGCATTTT.